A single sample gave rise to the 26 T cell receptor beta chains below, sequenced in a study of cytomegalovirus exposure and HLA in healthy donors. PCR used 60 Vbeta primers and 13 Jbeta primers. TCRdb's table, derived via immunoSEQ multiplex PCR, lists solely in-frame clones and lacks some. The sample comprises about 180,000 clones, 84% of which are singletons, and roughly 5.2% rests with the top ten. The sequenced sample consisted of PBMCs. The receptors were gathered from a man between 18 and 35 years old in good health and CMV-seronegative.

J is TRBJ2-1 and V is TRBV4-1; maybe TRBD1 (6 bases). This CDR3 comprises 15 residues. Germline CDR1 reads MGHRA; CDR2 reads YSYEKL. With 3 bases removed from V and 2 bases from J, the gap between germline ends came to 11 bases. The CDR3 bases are TGCGCCAGCAGCCAGACAGGCTTCGCCTACAATGAGCAGTTCTTC. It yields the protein CASSQTGFAYNEQFF.

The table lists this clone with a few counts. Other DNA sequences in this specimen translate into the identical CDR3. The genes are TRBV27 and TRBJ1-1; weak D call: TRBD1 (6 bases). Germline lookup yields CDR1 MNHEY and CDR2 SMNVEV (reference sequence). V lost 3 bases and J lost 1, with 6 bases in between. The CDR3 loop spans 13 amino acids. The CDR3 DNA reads TGTGCCAGCAGTTTGGGGGCGAACACTGAAGCTTTCTTT. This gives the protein CASSLGANTEAFF.

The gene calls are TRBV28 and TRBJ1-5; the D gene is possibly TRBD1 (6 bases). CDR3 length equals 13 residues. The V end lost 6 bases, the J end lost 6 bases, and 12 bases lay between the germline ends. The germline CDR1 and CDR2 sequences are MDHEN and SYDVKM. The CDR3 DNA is TGTGCCAGCAGACAGGGTCGCGGTCAGCCCCAGCATTTT. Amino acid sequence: CASRQGRGQPQHF.

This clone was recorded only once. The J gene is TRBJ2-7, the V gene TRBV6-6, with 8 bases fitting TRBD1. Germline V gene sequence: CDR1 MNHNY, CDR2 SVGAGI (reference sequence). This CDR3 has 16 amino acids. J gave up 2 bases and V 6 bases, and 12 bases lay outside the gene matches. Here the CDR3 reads CASSFNLGTGAYEQYF. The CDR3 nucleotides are TGTGCCAGCAGCTTCAACCTCGGGACAGGTGCCTACGAGCAGTACTTC.

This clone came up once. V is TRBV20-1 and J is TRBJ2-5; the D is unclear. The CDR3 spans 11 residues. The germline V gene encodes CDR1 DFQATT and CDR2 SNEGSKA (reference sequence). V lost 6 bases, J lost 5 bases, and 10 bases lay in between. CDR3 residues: CSAADGETQYF. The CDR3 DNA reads TGCAGTGCCGCGGATGGGGAGACCCAGTACTTC.

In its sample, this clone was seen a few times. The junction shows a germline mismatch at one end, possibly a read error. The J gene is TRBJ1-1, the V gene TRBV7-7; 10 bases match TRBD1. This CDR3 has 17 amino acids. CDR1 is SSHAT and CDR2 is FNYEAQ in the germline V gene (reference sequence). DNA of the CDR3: TGTGCTAGCAGCTTATTAGGGGGGGACAGGGGGAACACTGAAGCTTTCTTT. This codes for CASSLLGGDRGNTEAFF.

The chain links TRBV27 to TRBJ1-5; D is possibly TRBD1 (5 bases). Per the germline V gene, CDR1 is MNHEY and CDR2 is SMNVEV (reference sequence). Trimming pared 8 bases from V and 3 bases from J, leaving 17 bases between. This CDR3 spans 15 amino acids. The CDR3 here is CASQEGPYPNQPQHF. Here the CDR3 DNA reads TGTGCCAGCCAGGAGGGACCTTACCCCAATCAGCCCCAGCATTTT.

The CDR3 sequence is CSVSGGNEKLFF. The CDR3, as DNA: TGCAGCGTTTCAGGAGGTAATGAAAAACTGTTTTTT. The V call is TRBV29-1, the J call TRBJ1-4; D unclear. V was trimmed by 5 bases and J by 4 bases, leaving 8 bases between them. This CDR3 is 12 amino acids long. Germline V gene sequence: CDR1 SQVTM, CDR2 ANQGSEA.

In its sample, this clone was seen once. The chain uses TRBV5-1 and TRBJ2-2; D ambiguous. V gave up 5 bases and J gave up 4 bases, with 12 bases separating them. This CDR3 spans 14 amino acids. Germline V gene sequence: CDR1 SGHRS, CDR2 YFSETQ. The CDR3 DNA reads TGCGCCAGCAGGGGTGACTCCATCACCGGGGAGCTGTTTTTT. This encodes CASRGDSITGELFF.

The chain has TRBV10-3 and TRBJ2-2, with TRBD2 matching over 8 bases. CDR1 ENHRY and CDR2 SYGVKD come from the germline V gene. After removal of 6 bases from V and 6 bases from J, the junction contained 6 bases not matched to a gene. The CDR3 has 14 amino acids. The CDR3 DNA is TGTGCCATCAGCGGGACTAGTATTGCCGGGGAGCTGTTTTTT. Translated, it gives CAISGTSIAGELFF.

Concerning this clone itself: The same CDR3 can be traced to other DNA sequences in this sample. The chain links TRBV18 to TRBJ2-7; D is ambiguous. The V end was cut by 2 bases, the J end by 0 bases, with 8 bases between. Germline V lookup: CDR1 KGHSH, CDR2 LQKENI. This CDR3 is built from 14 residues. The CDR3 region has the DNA TGTGCCAGCTCACCAAACAGAGACTCCTACGAGCAGTACTTC. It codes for CASSPNRDSYEQYF.

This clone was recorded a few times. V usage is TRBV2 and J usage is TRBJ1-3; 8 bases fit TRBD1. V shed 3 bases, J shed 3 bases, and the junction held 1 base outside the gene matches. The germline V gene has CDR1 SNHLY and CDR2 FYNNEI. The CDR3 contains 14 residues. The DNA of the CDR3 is TGTGCCAGCAGTGACAGGGGGCATGGAAACACCATATATTTT. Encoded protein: CASSDRGHGNTIYF.

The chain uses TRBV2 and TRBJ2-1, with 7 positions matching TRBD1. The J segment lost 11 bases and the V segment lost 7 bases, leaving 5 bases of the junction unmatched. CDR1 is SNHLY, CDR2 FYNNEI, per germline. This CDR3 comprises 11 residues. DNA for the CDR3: TGTGCCAGCACGACAGGGTATAAGCAGTTCTTC. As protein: CASTTGYKQFF. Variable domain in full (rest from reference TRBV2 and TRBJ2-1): EPEVTQTPSHQVTQMGQEVILRCVPISNHLYFYWYRQILGQKVEFLVSFYNNEISEKSEIFDDQFSVERPDGSNFTLKIRSTKLEDSAMYFCASTTGYKQFFGPGTRLTVL.

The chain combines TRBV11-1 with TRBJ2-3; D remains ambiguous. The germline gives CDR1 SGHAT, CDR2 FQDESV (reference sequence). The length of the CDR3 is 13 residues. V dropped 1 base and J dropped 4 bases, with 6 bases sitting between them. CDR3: CASSLGYPDTQYF. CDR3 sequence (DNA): TGTGCCAGCAGCTTAGGCTATCCAGATACGCAGTATTTT.

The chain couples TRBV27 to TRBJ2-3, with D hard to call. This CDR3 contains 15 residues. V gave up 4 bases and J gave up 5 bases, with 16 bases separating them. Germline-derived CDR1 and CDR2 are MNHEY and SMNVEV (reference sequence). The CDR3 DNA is TGTGCCAGCAGTTACGGTCCAACCTTACGAGATACGCAGTATTTT. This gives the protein CASSYGPTLRDTQYF.

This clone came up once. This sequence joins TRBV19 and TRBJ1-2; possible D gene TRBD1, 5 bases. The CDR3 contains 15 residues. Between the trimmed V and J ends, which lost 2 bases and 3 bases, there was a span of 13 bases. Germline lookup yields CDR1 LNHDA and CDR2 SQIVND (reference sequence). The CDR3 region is CASSIRSRGDYGYTF. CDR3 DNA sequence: TGTGCCAGTAGTATACGCTCTAGGGGCGACTATGGCTACACCTTC.

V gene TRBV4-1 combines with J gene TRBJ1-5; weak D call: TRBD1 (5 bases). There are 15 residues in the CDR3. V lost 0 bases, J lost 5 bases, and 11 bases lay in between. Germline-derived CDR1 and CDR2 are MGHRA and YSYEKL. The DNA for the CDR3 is TGCGCCAGCAGCCAAGATGAGACAGATTATCAGCCCCAGCATTTT. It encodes CASSQDETDYQPQHF.

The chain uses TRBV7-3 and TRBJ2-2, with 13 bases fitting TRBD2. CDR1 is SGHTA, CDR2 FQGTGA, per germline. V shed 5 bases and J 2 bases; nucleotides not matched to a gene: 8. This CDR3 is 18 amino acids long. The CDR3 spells CASSRTGLAGVNTGELFF. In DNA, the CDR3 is TGTGCCAGCAGCCGAACCGGACTAGCGGGGGTAAACACCGGGGAGCTGTTTTTT.

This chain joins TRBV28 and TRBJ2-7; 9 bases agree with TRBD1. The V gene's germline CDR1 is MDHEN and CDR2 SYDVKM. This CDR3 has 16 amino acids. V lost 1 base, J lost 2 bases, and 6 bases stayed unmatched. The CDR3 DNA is TGTGCCAGCAGTTTATATGGACAGGGGAGTCCCTACGAGCAGTACTTC. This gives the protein CASSLYGQGSPYEQYF.

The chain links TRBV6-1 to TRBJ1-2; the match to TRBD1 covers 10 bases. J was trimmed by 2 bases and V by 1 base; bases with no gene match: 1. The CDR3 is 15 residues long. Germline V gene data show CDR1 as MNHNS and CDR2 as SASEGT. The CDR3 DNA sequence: TGTGCCAGCAGTGAAGGACAGGGGGCCAACTATGGCTACACCTTC. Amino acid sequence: CASSEGQGANYGYTF.

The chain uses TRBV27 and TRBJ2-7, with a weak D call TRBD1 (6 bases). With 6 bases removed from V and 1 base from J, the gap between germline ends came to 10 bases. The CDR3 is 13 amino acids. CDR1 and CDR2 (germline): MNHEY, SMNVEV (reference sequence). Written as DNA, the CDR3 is TGTGCCAGCAGCCGGGACACGTCCTACGAGCAGTACTTC. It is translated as CASSRDTSYEQYF.

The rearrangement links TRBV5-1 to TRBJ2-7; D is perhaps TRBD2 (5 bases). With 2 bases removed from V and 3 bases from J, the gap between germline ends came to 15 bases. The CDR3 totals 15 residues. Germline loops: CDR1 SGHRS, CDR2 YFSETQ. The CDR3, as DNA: TGCGCCAGCAGCTTTGATGGACTCTATCTCTACGAGCAGTACTTC. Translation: CASSFDGLYLYEQYF.

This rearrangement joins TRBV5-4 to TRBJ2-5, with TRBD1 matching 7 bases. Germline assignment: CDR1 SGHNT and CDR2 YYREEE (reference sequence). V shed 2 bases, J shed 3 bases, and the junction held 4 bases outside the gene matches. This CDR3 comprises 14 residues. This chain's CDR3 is CASSFRDSKETQYF. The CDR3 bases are TGTGCCAGCAGCTTCCGGGACAGCAAAGAGACCCAGTACTTC.

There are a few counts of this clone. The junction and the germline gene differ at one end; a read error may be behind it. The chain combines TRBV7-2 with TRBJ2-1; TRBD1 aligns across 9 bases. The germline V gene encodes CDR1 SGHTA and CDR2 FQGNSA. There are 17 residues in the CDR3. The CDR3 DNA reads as TGTGCCAGCAGCTTACCTCGGGACAGGGCGGTCTACCATGAGCAGTTCTTC. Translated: CASSLPRDRAVYHEQFF.

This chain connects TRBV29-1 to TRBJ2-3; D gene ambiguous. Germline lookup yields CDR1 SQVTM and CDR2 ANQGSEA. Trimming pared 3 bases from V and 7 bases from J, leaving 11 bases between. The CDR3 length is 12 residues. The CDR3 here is CSVDLEFHTQYF. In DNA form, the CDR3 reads TGCAGCGTTGATTTGGAGTTCCATACGCAGTATTTT.

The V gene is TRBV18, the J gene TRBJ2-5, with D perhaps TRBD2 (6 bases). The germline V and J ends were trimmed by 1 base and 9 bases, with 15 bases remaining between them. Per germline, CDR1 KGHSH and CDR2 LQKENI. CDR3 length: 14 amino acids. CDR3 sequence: CASSPQGGARAQYF. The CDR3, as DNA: TGTGCCAGCTCACCACAAGGAGGGGCCAGGGCCCAGTACTTC.